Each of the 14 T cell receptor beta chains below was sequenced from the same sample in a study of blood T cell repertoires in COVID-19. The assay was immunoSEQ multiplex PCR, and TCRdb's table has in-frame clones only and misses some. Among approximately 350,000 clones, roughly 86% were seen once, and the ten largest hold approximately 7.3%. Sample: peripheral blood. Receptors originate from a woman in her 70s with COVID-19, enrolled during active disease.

CDR3 in amino acids: CATSDPTGKAGELFF. DNA for the CDR3: TGTGCCACCAGTGACCCGACAGGTAAAGCCGGGGAGCTGTTTTTT. The chain is built from TRBV24-1 and TRBJ2-2, with D possibly TRBD1 on 6 matching bases. V was shortened by 4 bases and J by 6 bases, with 14 bases between the two germline ends. The CDR3 runs to 15 residues. Looked up from germline, CDR1 is KGHDR and CDR2 is SFDVKD.

The DNA of the CDR3 is TGTGCCAGCAGCCCTCAGGGTGCAGGCAATCAGCCCCAGCATTTT. It specifies CASSPQGAGNQPQHF. V usage is TRBV7-2 and J usage is TRBJ1-5; possibly TRBD1 for D (5 bases). Trimming shortened V by 5 bases and J by 2 bases, and 13 bases separated the two germline ends. This CDR3 is 15 amino acids long. From germline, CDR1 is SGHTA and CDR2 FQGNSA.

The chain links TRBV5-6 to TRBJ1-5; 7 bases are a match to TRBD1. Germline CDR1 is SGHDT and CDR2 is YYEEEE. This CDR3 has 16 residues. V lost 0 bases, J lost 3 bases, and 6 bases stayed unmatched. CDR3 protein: CASSLAGGQINQPQHF. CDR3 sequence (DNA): TGTGCCAGCAGCTTGGCCGGGGGACAGATCAATCAGCCCCAGCATTTT.

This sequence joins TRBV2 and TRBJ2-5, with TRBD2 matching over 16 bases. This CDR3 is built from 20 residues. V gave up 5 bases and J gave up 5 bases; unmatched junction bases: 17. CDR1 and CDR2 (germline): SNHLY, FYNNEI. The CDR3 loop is CASSIPGTSGGDIRGETQYF. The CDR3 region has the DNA TGTGCCAGCAGTATACCAGGGACTAGCGGGGGGGACATCCGCGGGGAGACCCAGTACTTC.

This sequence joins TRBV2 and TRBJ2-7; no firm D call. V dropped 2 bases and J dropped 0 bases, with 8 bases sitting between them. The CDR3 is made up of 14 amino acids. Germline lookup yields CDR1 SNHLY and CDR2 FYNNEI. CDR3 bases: TGTGCCAGCAGTGAATCGATTAGCTCCTACGAGCAGTACTTC. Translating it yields CASSESISSYEQYF.

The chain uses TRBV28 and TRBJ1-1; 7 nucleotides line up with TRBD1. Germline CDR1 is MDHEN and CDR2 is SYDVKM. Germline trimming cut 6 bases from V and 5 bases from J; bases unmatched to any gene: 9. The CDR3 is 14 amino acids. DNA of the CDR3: TGTGCCAGCAGGTCGACAGGGAGAACGACTGAAGCTTTCTTT. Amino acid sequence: CASRSTGRTTEAFF.

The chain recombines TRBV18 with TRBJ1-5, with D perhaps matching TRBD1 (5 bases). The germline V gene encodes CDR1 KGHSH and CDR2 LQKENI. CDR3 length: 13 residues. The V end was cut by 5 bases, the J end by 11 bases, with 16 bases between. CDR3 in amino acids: CASSASDSRSQHF. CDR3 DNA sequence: TGTGCCAGCTCAGCCAGCGACAGCAGGTCCCAGCATTTT.

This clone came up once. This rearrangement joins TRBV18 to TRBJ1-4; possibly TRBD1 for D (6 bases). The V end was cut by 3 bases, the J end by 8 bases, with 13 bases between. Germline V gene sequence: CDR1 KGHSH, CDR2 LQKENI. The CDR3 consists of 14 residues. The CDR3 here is CASSPGTGREKLFF. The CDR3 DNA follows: TGTGCCAGCTCACCTGGAACAGGGCGGGAAAAACTGTTTTTT.

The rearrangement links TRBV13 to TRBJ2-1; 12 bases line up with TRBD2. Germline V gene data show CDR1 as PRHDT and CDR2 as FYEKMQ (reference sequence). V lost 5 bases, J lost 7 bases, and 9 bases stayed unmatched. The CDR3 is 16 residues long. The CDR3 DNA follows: TGTGCCAGCAGCCATCCTAGCGGGGGGGCCGGAAATGAGCAGTTCTTC. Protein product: CASSHPSGGAGNEQFF.

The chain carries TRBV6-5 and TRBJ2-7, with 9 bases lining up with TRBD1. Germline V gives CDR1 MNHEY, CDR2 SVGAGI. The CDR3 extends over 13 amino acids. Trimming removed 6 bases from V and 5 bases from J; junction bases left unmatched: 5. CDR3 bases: TGTGCCAGCAGGGGGACAGGGTCAAACGAGCAGTACTTC. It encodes CASRGTGSNEQYF.

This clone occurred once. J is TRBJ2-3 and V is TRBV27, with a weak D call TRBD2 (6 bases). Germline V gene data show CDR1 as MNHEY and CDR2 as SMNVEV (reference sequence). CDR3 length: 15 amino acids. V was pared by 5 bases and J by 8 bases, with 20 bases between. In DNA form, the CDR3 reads TGTGCCAGCAGTCCCCCCCGGGACTCTCCATCTACGCAGTATTTT. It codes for CASSPPRDSPSTQYF.

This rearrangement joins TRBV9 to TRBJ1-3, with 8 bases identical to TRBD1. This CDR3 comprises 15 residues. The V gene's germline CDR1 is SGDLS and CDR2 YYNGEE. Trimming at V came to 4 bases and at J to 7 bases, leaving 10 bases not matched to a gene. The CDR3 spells CASSLQGAEGNTIYF. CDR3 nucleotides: TGTGCCAGCAGCTTGCAGGGGGCGGAGGGGAACACCATATATTTT.

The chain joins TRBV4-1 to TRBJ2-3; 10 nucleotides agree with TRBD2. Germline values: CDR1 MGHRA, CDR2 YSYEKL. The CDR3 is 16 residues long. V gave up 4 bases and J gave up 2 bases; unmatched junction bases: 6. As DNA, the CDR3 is TGCGCCAGCAGCCTCTTAGCGGGGGGTTCCACAGATACGCAGTATTTT. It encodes CASSLLAGGSTDTQYF.

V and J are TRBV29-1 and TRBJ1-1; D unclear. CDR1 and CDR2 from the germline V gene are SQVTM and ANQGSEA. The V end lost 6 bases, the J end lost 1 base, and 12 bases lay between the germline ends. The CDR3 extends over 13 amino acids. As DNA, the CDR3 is TGCAGCGTGGCCCAAAGACAGAACACTGAAGCTTTCTTT. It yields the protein CSVAQRQNTEAFF.